This record concerns one T cell receptor (beta chain) sequence. Its binding antigen is unknown. No base qualities exist here, and no much larger clone lies one base off it. From the cysteine up to the phenylalanine, the CDR3 has a length of 16 residues. Only the CDR3 DNA is retained, 48 bases long and in frame from the first base. Trimming removed 2 bases from V and 8 bases from J; the gene matches leave 4 bases unexplained. Via the germline V gene, CDR1 is MDHEN and CDR2 SYDVKM. The data stem from a study of PD-L1 blockade in urothelial cancer (dated by TCRdb to between 2016 and 2019). With respect to the entire study: Every patient began therapy in the mid-2010s and was given atezolizumab 1,200 mg intravenously every 3 weeks. Patients had an ECOG performance status of 0 or 1 and had received between 0 and 3 prior chemotherapy regimens. About 90% of the roughly 29 patients were identified as males with urothelial cancer of bladder origin, and a prior smoking history was reported by 18 of 29 patients. Somatic, immune and clinical correlates of response to PD-L1 blockade with atezolizumab in urothelial cancer were the focus of an exploratory multi-omic analysis. About 10 patients achieved durable clinical benefit and 20 did not. Blood samples gave a median of roughly 150,000 T cells and approximately 80,000 unique TCRs, with a median clonality of around 0.08. Blood samples were analyzed 3 weeks after the start of treatment (second dose) and 6 weeks after the start of treatment. In the same patients, pretreatment tumors underwent whole exome sequencing and RNA sequencing in addition to TCR sequencing. Pretreatment tumor samples, along with matched peripheral blood collected serially before and after atezolizumab treatment, underwent TCR sequencing. Durable clinical benefit meant progression-free survival longer than 6 months, and TCR features were also tested against progression-free and overall survival. Pretreatment blood TCR-seq was available for about 27 patients, at least one posttreatment blood collection was obtained for approximately 25 patients, and tumor TCR-seq was available for approximately 25 patients.

Synthetic TCR analog templates were spiked into each PCR to estimate absolute template abundance from read counts. Using the immunoSEQ assay, TCRbeta CDR3 regions were amplified from genomic DNA with bias-controlled V and J gene primers. Sequencing of rearranged TCRbeta segments was done at approximately 20X coverage. The original methods were these. Clustering was used to correct sequencing errors, and CDR3s were annotated against IMGT so that V, D and J genes could be assigned. Out-of-frame and stop-codon sequences were excluded, and only productive TCRbeta rearrangements were used in downstream analyses. Clonality was computed as one minus Shannon entropy normalized by the log of the number of unique productive sequences. Fisher's exact test with Benjamini-Hochberg correction, using a cutoff of adjusted p below 0.01, was how clones that differed between time points or between blood and tumor were identified. TCRdb re-hosts the immuneACCESS table, in-frame sequences only. Its copies lack some clones; in the studies checked, an unresolved V gene accounts for under half of them, and the cause for the rest is not known. V and J calls and clone size are given by that table; D and trimming were obtained from the DNA. This sample lists tens of thousands of clones; around 85% were detected once. 12% to 15% of the sample belongs to the ten largest clones.

This specimen's time point label, interpreted: pretreatment peripheral blood. The cohort comprised around 30 patients with locally advanced or metastatic urothelial carcinoma treated at Memorial Sloan Kettering on a trial protocol. Peripheral blood mononuclear cells were collected pretreatment and during treatment, with between 1 and 8 total time points obtained per patient. The Qiagen DNeasy Blood extraction kit was used to purify genomic DNA from total PBMCs and from tumor samples. PBMCs were collected pretreatment and during treatment, and were isolated and stored as previously described. Paper-wide results and their limitations: Small sample size (n of about 30) and many exploratory analyses mean the results are intended to be hypothesis-generating. At 3 weeks after the start of treatment, tumor-associated TCR clones in peripheral blood had expanded more in patients with durable benefit (n of about 22, p = 0.022). Improved progression-free and overall survival was found to be associated with pretreatment peripheral blood TCR clonality below the median.

Sequenced here: PBMCs, sampled around atezolizumab (anti-PD-L1) treatment. In this chain, TRBV28 is recombined with TRBJ2-1; 15 nucleotides in the junction match TRBD2. The receptor was derived from an older man with urothelial cancer. At the DNA level, the sequence is TGTGCCAGCAGTTTAGCGGGACTAGCGGGAGGTGATGAGCAGTTCTTC. Its protein is CASSLAGLAGGDEQFF.